Listed below are T cell receptor beta chains from one sample, sequenced in a study of blood T cell repertoires in COVID-19. Using immunoSEQ multiplex PCR, the repertoire was profiled, and TCRdb retains in-frame clones only, with some absent. The repertoire holds a few hundred thousand clones, with about 87% as singletons. The sample comprised peripheral blood. The receptors were sampled from a man in his sixties who had recovered from COVID-19. CDR3s include the opening cysteine and the closing phenylalanine or tryptophan.

TRBV3-1/TRBV3-2	TRBJ2-7	CASSQGLDWANEQYF
TRBV7-9	TRBJ1-1	CASGGMNTEAFF
TRBV3-1/TRBV3-2	TRBJ2-3	CASSRDNTDTQYF
TRBV30	TRBJ1-5	CAWSVEGDQPQHF
TRBV19	TRBJ1-2	CASSLKPGQSRYGYTF
TRBV11-1	TRBJ2-3	CASSPGQGFIDTQYF
TRBV3-1/TRBV3-2	TRBJ2-3	CASSPSITDTQYF
TRBV5-1	TRBJ2-7	CASSSTGGVGTYEQYF
TRBV5-4	TRBJ2-3	CASSLDSGRRTQYF
TRBV7-7	TRBJ2-3	CASSSGTAGGGDTQYF
TRBV5-6	TRBJ2-2	CASSLSPSTGELFF
TRBV28	TRBJ1-5	CASSLGLHEGQPQHF
TRBV7-9	TRBJ2-7	CASSLGAGGTYEQYF
TRBV5-1	TRBJ1-4	CASSLGAANEKLFF
TRBV10-3	TRBJ2-3	CAISSGTSGGADTQYF
TRBV6-5	TRBJ1-1	CASSLAAARGAGAFF
TRBV3-1/TRBV3-2	TRBJ1-1	CASSQGPTRGGTEAFF
TRBV5-1	TRBJ2-7	CASSIGDRGYEQYF
TRBV12-3/TRBV12-4	TRBJ1-2	CASSTDRNYGYTF
TRBV5-1	TRBJ1-1	CASGGQLNTEAFF
TRBV18	TRBJ2-7	CASSKVQGETYEQYF
TRBV7-9	TRBJ2-2	CASSSEAGELFF
TRBV3-1/TRBV3-2	TRBJ1-4	CASSQVQGLTNEKLFF
TRBV5-1	TRBJ2-1	CASSRNRGTYNEQFF
TRBV7-9	TRBJ2-7	CASTKTGGSYEQYF
TRBV11-2	TRBJ2-7	CASSLLAGESYEQYF
TRBV5-1	TRBJ2-7	CASSHRQGNYEQYF
TRBV7-2	TRBJ2-5	CASSLKGAWETQYF
TRBV11-2	TRBJ2-5	CASSSSSTGSQETQYF
TRBV5-1	TRBJ2-7	CASSWDSLYEQYF
TRBV5-1	TRBJ2-1	CASSLDGAALPYNEQFF
TRBV18	TRBJ1-4	CASSPIRGQTNEKLFF
TRBV19	TRBJ2-1	CASSEGGYEQFF
TRBV6-5	TRBJ1-2	CASRSQGVNGYTF
TRBV27	TRBJ2-5	CASSRRDRDQETQYF
TRBV7-3	TRBJ2-3	CASSPLADTQYF
TRBV6-5	TRBJ2-7	CASSSSGTAYEQYF
TRBV6-6	TRBJ1-1	CASRRRQGTNMNTEAFF
TRBV28	TRBJ1-1	CASSLLRGYATEAFF
TRBV18	TRBJ1-1	CASSLRAGGSTEAFF